The rows below give T cell receptor beta chains drawn from one sample of a study of Graves' ophthalmopathy and Graves' hyperthyroidism. From the multiplex PCR reads, TCRdb called clonotypes with MiXCR, one entry per CDR3 protein. Seen here are under 800,000 distinct CDR3 sequences, about 24% observed once, and the top ten hold roughly 6.9%. The specimen sequenced was peripheral blood. The source is a woman aged 18-35 years with stable Graves' hyperthyroidism. Some clones in this sample may be carry-over from other donors' samples. Each CDR3 is given with its conserved first and last residue. A D gene is named only where the DNA matches it firmly. Only part of the rows carry a size: once, few, many, or a class if the clone is expanded.

clone size	J gene	D gene	V gene	CDR3 protein	CDR3 DNA
many	TRBJ1-1	-	TRBV30	CAWGILSAEAFF	TGTGCCTGGGGGATCCTGTCAGCTGAAGCTTTCTTT
many	TRBJ1-5	-	TRBV12-3/TRBV12-4	CASSPAQGGQPQHF	TGTGCCAGCAGCCCCGCTCAGGGTGGTCAGCCCCAGCATTTT
-	TRBJ2-7	-	TRBV20-1	CSARLAITYEQYF	TGCAGTGCTAGACTAGCCATTACCTACGAGCAGTACTTC
many	TRBJ2-5	TRBD1	TRBV19	CARKGAAGGQETQYF	TGTGCCAGAAAGGGGGCCGCAGGAGGTCAAGAGACCCAGTACTTC
-	TRBJ2-7	-	TRBV11-3	CATHVRALPYEQYF	TGTGCCACCCACGTCAGGGCTCTTCCCTACGAGCAGTACTTC
many	TRBJ1-1	-	TRBV30	CASRGGSAKYTEAFF	TGTGCCTCTCGGGGGGGCAGTGCAAAATACACTGAAGCTTTCTTT
-	TRBJ2-5	-	TRBV5-4	CASSLQTVQETQYF	TGTGCCAGCAGCCTCCAGACAGTACAAGAGACCCAGTACTTC
many	TRBJ2-5	TRBD2	TRBV14	CASSQGGLAGKAETQYF	TGTGCCAGCAGCCAAGGAGGGCTAGCGGGAAAGGCGGAGACCCAGTACTTC
-	TRBJ1-1	-	TRBV7-9	CASSVMWGIDTEAFF	TGTGCCAGCAGCGTAATGTGGGGAATAGACACTGAAGCTTTCTTT
many	TRBJ2-2	TRBD2	TRBV30	CAWSVDGRGTGELFF	TGTGCCTGGAGTGTAGACGGGAGGGGCACCGGGGAGCTGTTTTTT
many	TRBJ2-7	-	TRBV3-1	CASSQVRARVEQYF	TGTGCCAGCAGCCAAGTCAGAGCGCGAGTCGAGCAGTACTTC
many	TRBJ2-6	-	TRBV11-2	CASSSDRRAEANVLTF	TGTGCCAGCAGTTCCGACAGGCGAGCTGAGGCCAACGTCCTGACTTTC
-	TRBJ1-5	-	TRBV19	CASSIDLGLQPQHF	TGTGCCAGTAGTATAGATTTGGGGTTACAGCCCCAGCATTTT
few	TRBJ2-5	TRBD2	TRBV28	CASNRGLAAFLHETQYF	TGTGCCAGCAACCGAGGACTAGCGGCGTTTTTGCATGAGACCCAGTACTTC
many	TRBJ2-2	-	TRBV10-2	CASNGQYTGELFF	TGCGCCAGCAATGGACAGTACACCGGGGAGCTGTTTTTT
many	TRBJ2-5	-	TRBV24-1	CATSDLGPQETQYF	TGTGCCACCAGTGATTTGGGACCCCAAGAGACCCAGTACTTC
many	TRBJ1-6	TRBD1	TRBV12-3/TRBV12-4	CASRGTGDYNNSPLHF	TGTGCCAGCAGGGGGACAGGGGATTACAATAATTCACCCCTCCACTTT
many	TRBJ2-7	-	TRBV12-3/TRBV12-4	CASSREETAFSYEQYF	TGTGCCAGCAGCAGGGAGGAGACTGCGTTCTCCTACGAGCAGTACTTC
few	TRBJ2-5	-	TRBV12-3/TRBV12-4	CASSLWGLQETKYF	TGTGCCAGCAGTTTATGGGGGCTCCAAGAGACCAAGTACTTC
many	TRBJ2-5	-	TRBV6-5	CASSYFYMARETQYF	TGTGCCAGCAGTTACTTCTATATGGCGAGAGAGACCCAGTACTTC
many	TRBJ2-2	-	TRBV30	CAWRITGHTGELFF	TGTGCCTGGAGGATCACCGGGCACACCGGGGAGCTGTTTTTT
many	TRBJ1-3	-	TRBV19	CASSQGPSGNTIYF	TGTGCCAGTAGTCAGGGGCCGTCTGGAAACACCATATATTTT
many	TRBJ1-6	-	TRBV18	CASSPTTGSNSPLHF	TGTGCCAGCTCACCAACAACAGGGAGTAATTCACCCCTCCACTTT
-	TRBJ2-5	-	TRBV24-1	CATSDLRFGGQETQYF	TGTGCCACCAGTGATTTGCGGTTCGGTGGGCAAGAGACCCAGTACTTC
many	TRBJ1-6	-	TRBV28	CASSLVAALPADSPLHF	TGTGCCAGCAGTTTAGTGGCCGCTCTCCCGGCGGATTCACCCCTCCACTTT
few	TRBJ2-7	TRBD1	TRBV11-1	CASSWTGGGLGYEQYF	TGTGCCAGCAGCTGGACAGGGGGCGGCTTGGGCTACGAGCAGTACTTC
many	TRBJ2-7	-	TRBV30	CAWSASQMGYEQYF	TGTGCCTGGAGTGCCTCGCAAATGGGCTACGAGCAGTACTTC
many	TRBJ2-7	-	TRBV10-3	CAISDRTTSYEQYF	TGTGCCATCAGTGACCGGACCACTTCCTACGAGCAGTACTTC
-	TRBJ1-2	-	TRBV6-1	CASSEAAGIYGYTF	TGTGCCAGCAGTGAAGCGGCTGGGATTTATGGCTACACCTTC
many	TRBJ2-7	TRBD2	TRBV28	CAILAGDGYEQYF	TGTGCCATCTTAGCGGGGGATGGATACGAGCAGTACTTC
-	TRBJ2-5	TRBD2	TRBV5-4	CASTIERGFQETQYF	TGTGCCAGCACCATCGAGCGGGGATTCCAAGAGACCCAGTACTTC
many	TRBJ1-6	TRBD1	TRBV30	CAWSFTGVNSPLHF	TGTGCCTGGAGTTTTACAGGGGTTAATTCACCCCTCCACTTT
many	TRBJ1-3	-	TRBV15	CATSRDTGSGNTIYF	TGTGCCACCAGCAGGGACACAGGCTCTGGAAACACCATATATTTT
-	TRBJ1-1	-	TRBV19	CASSIAQTALNTEAFF	TGTGCCAGTAGTATAGCCCAGACAGCTCTGAACACTGAAGCTTTCTTT
many	TRBJ1-6	TRBD1	TRBV20-1	CSAIPGQGNSPLHF	TGCAGTGCTATCCCGGGACAGGGAAATTCACCCCTCCACTTT
few	TRBJ2-5	TRBD2	TRBV30	CAQSGTTGETQYF	TGTGCCCAGAGCGGGACCACCGGGGAGACCCAGTACTTC
few	TRBJ2-7	-	TRBV6-2/TRBV6-3	CASSGDDINSYEQYF	TGTGCCAGCAGTGGGGACGACATTAACTCCTACGAGCAGTACTTC
many	TRBJ2-2	TRBD2	TRBV6-4	CASPNPPGLAGGRTGELFF	TGTGCCAGCCCCAACCCCCCGGGACTAGCGGGGGGACGAACCGGGGAGCTGTTTTTT
-	TRBJ2-5	-	TRBV20-1	CSARGIEGRFQETQYF	TGCAGTGCTAGAGGCATCGAGGGACGGTTCCAAGAGACCCAGTACTTC
many	TRBJ1-2	-	TRBV5-5	CASSLTDYYGYTF	TGTGCCAGCAGCTTGACGGATTACTATGGCTACACCTTC
few	TRBJ2-2	TRBD1	TRBV11-2	CASSRPRTTGITGELFF	TGTGCCAGCAGCCGCCCACGAACGACAGGGATCACCGGGGAGCTGTTTTTT
few	TRBJ1-1	-	TRBV12-3/TRBV12-4	CASSLAIGAFF	TGTGCCAGCAGTCTGGCCATTGGAGCTTTCTTT
-	TRBJ2-7	TRBD1	TRBV18	CASSPLDRAHEQYF	TGTGCCAGCTCACCATTGGACAGGGCCCACGAGCAGTACTTC
-	TRBJ2-2	-	TRBV6-1	CASSQRRGNTGELFF	TGTGCCAGCAGCCAGCGGCGGGGGAACACCGGGGAGCTGTTTTTT
-	TRBJ1-5	-	TRBV25-1	CASSAADDSNQPQHF	TGTGCCAGCAGTGCTGCCGATGATAGCAATCAGCCCCAGCATTTT
many	TRBJ2-7	TRBD1	TRBV7-3	CASSFGPPRQGASTEQYF	TGTGCCAGCAGCTTTGGCCCTCCAAGGCAGGGGGCTTCTACCGAGCAGTACTTC
-	TRBJ1-6	TRBD1	TRBV28	CASSHGQGANSPLHF	TGTGCCAGCAGCCATGGCCAGGGGGCAAATTCACCCCTCCACTTT
few	TRBJ1-5	-	TRBV12-3/TRBV12-4	CASSQGRQPNQPQHF	TGTGCCAGCAGTCAGGGCCGACAGCCGAATCAGCCCCAGCATTTT
many	TRBJ1-1	-	TRBV5-1	CASSSNFGGLNTEAFF	TGCGCCAGCAGCTCAAACTTCGGGGGTTTGAACACTGAAGCTTTCTTT
-	TRBJ1-2	-	TRBV6-2/TRBV6-3	CASSNDGYGYTF	TGTGCCAGCAGTAACGACGGATATGGCTACACCTTC
many	TRBJ1-1	-	TRBV12-5	CASGPDRGRLGTEAFF	TGTGCTAGTGGTCCTGACCGAGGGAGGTTGGGAACTGAAGCTTTCTTT
few	TRBJ1-2	-	TRBV11-2	CASSFNQDSSYTF	TGTGCCAGCAGCTTTAACCAGGATTCAAGCTACACCTTC
many	TRBJ1-1	-	TRBV20-1	CSARDAFTPGLGGTEAFF	TGCAGTGCTAGAGATGCCTTCACTCCGGGACTGGGAGGCACTGAAGCTTTCTTT
-	TRBJ2-5	TRBD2	TRBV12-3/TRBV12-4	CASSPQAGQETQYF	TGTGCCAGCAGTCCTCAAGCGGGGCAAGAGACCCAGTACTTC
-	TRBJ1-2	TRBD1	TRBV15	CATLGQGEDGYTF	TGTGCCACCCTGGGACAGGGCGAAGACGGCTACACCTTC
-	TRBJ1-1	-	TRBV9	CASSVYLNTEAFF	TGTGCCAGCAGCGTCTATCTGAACACTGAAGCTTTCTTT
few	TRBJ1-1	-	TRBV6-5	CASSLLPGAVRAFF	TGTGCCAGCAGCTTACTCCCAGGGGCGGTCAGGGCTTTCTTT
many	TRBJ1-1	TRBD1	TRBV19	CASSHFGQGASEAFF	TGTGCCAGTAGTCATTTCGGACAGGGCGCTTCTGAAGCTTTCTTT
many	TRBJ2-7	-	TRBV5-1	CASSLSAGTYEQYF	TGCGCCAGCAGCTTGTCTGCAGGAACCTACGAGCAGTACTTC